These 16 T cell receptor beta chains came from one sample sequenced in a study of blood T cell repertoires in COVID-19. Method: immunoSEQ multiplex PCR; TCRdb's copy keeps in-frame clones and lacks some. This sample yields approximately 210,000 clones, of which roughly 79% are seen a single time; about 8.9% belongs to the top ten. Source material: PBMCs or T cells enriched from blood (not recorded which). These receptors all stem from a woman in her forties or fifties with acute COVID-19.

The rearrangement joins TRBV19 to TRBJ1-5; 8 bases match TRBD1. V lost 5 bases, J lost 7 bases, and 10 bases stayed unmatched. The CDR3 is made up of 15 amino acids. In germline, CDR1 is LNHDA, CDR2 SQIVND (reference sequence). The CDR3 loop is CASSPGAGGAQPQHF. CDR3 DNA: TGTGCCAGTAGTCCTGGCGCAGGGGGCGCACAGCCCCAGCATTTT.

This clone was observed a few times. The V call is TRBV25-1, the J call TRBJ1-3, with a possible D match to TRBD1 (5 bases). The CDR3 extends over 17 amino acids. Germline CDR1 MGHDK, CDR2 SYGVNS. V was shortened by 0 bases and J by 0 bases, with 12 bases between the two germline ends. The CDR3 sequence: CASSEYLGASSGNTIYF. Written as DNA, the CDR3 is TGTGCCAGCAGTGAATATTTAGGGGCCAGCTCTGGAAACACCATATATTTT.

The chain links TRBV6-1 to TRBJ2-1; the D gene is possibly TRBD2 (6 bases). Germline V gene lookup returns CDR1 MNHNS and CDR2 SASEGT. The CDR3 is 13 residues long. V was shortened by 3 bases and J by 6 bases, with 9 bases between the two germline ends. The CDR3 coding sequence is TGTGCCAGCAGTGAGCGGGGAGGCAATGAGCAGTTCTTC. It translates to CASSERGGNEQFF.

This chain connects TRBV7-2 to TRBJ1-1, with D maybe TRBD1 (6 bases). The CDR3 contains 14 residues. V shed 6 bases and J shed 1 base, with 12 bases lying between them. Per the germline V gene, CDR1 is SGHTA and CDR2 is FQGNSA. This CDR3 reads CASRPGHGNTEAFF. Here the CDR3 DNA reads TGTGCCAGCAGGCCGGGACACGGGAACACTGAAGCTTTCTTT.

In nucleotides, the CDR3 is TGTGCCACCAGCAGTCTAGAGACCCAGTACTTC. Protein: CATSSLETQYF. The rearrangement joins TRBV15 to TRBJ2-5; D uncertain. In germline, CDR1 is LNHNV, CDR2 YYDKDF (reference sequence). V gave up 3 bases and J gave up 4 bases, with 3 bases separating them. The CDR3 covers 11 residues.

V usage is TRBV28 and J usage is TRBJ2-7; D not resolved. V lost 3 bases and J 3 bases, leaving 9 bases between the germline ends. The CDR3 totals 13 residues. Germline CDR1 MDHEN, CDR2 SYDVKM. CDR3 nucleotide sequence: TGTGCCAGCAGTTTTGATTCGGTCTACGAGCAGTACTTC. Its protein product is CASSFDSVYEQYF. The whole variable domain, remainder taken from reference TRBV28 and TRBJ2-7, is DVKVTQSSRYLVKRTGEKVFLECVQDMDHENMFWYRQDPGLGLRLIYFSYDVKMKEKGDIPEGYSVSREKKERFSLILESASTNQTSMYLCASSFDSVYEQYFGPGTRLTVT.

The chain couples TRBV6-5 to TRBJ2-5; 13 positions agree with TRBD2. CDR3 length: 15 amino acids. CDR1 is MNHEY, CDR2 SVGAGI, per germline. V shed 6 bases, J shed 5 bases, and the junction held 6 bases outside the gene matches. The CDR3 DNA follows: TGTGCCAGCAGAGCGGGACTAGCGGGATATGAGACCCAGTACTTC. Its protein is CASRAGLAGYETQYF.

This clone came up a few times. The CDR3 DNA follows: TGTGCCAGCAGCCCTTGGACATTCTCCAGACTGAACACTGAAGCTTTCTTT. Residues: CASSPWTFSRLNTEAFF. The V gene is TRBV5-6, the J gene TRBJ1-1; D is possibly TRBD1 (5 bases). This CDR3 is built from 17 residues. Trimming took 4 bases from V and 0 from J, leaving 19 bases between them. Germline assignment: CDR1 SGHDT and CDR2 YYEEEE. The variable domain in full, with the rest retrieved from reference TRBV5-6 and TRBJ1-1, is DAGVTQSPTHLIKTRGQQVTLRCSPKSGHDTVSWYQQALGQGPQFIFQYYEEEERQRGNFPDRFSGHQFPNYSSELNVNALLLGDSALYLCASSPWTFSRLNTEAFFGQGTRLTVV.

V usage is TRBV27 and J usage is TRBJ1-2; TRBD1 agrees at 9 bases. V lost 5 bases and J lost 7; bases outside the gene matches: 11. In germline, CDR1 is MNHEY, CDR2 SMNVEV (reference sequence). The CDR3 runs 15 residues. CDR3 nucleotides: TGTGCCAGCAGTACGCCTGGGACAGGGCTCAGTGGCTACACCTTC. Encoded protein: CASSTPGTGLSGYTF.

This chain connects TRBV19 to TRBJ1-1, with D tentatively TRBD1 (6 bases). Germline V gene sequence: CDR1 LNHDA, CDR2 SQIVND (reference sequence). CDR3 size: 14 residues. Between the trimmed V and J ends, which lost 5 bases and 2 bases, there was a span of 12 bases. CDR3 amino acids: CASSPDRINTEAFF. The CDR3 DNA reads TGTGCCAGTAGTCCAGACAGGATAAACACTGAAGCTTTCTTT.

The chain couples TRBV6-5 to TRBJ2-1; the match to TRBD1 covers 9 bases. The CDR3 runs to 12 residues. The trim removed 4 bases at V and 14 bases at J, leaving 6 bases unmatched. CDR1 MNHEY and CDR2 SVGAGI come from the germline V gene. The CDR3 here is CASSSTGGGEFF. The CDR3 DNA sequence: TGTGCCAGCAGTTCTACAGGGGGCGGAGAGTTCTTC.

A single count supports this clone. The chain recombines TRBV7-2 with TRBJ2-7; 10 bases align to TRBD1. The CDR3 loop spans 15 amino acids. Germline V gene sequence: CDR1 SGHTA, CDR2 FQGNSA. V trimming: 4 bases; J trimming: 4 bases; junction bases outside the gene matches: 7. The DNA for the CDR3 is TGTGCCAGCAGCTCAGACAGGGGGCGAGGGTACGAGCAGTACTTC. Translated: CASSSDRGRGYEQYF.

The sample holds a few counts of this clone. This sequence joins TRBV7-9 and TRBJ2-2; 8 bases agree with TRBD1. Unmatched junction bases numbered 9, after V lost 5 bases and J lost 4 bases. CDR1 is SEHNR and CDR2 is FQNEAQ in the germline V gene (reference sequence). This CDR3 spans 16 amino acids. CDR3: CASSQIPTGGTGELFF. CDR3 nucleotide sequence: TGTGCCAGCAGCCAGATACCTACAGGGGGCACCGGGGAGCTGTTTTTT.

The genes are TRBV5-4 and TRBJ2-5; maybe TRBD2 (6 bases). This CDR3 contains 15 residues. The germline CDR1 and CDR2 sequences are SGHNT and YYREEE (reference sequence). V was pared by 1 base and J by 1 base, with 11 bases between. This chain's CDR3 is CASSLYAGPQETQYF. DNA for the CDR3: TGTGCCAGCAGCTTGTACGCGGGACCCCAAGAGACCCAGTACTTC. Full variable domain (outside the CDR3, taken from reference TRBV5-4 and TRBJ2-5): ETGVTQSPTHLIKTRGQQVTLRCSSQSGHNTVSWYQQALGQGPQFIFQYYREEENGRGNFPPRFSGLQFPNYSSELNVNALELDDSALYLCASSLYAGPQETQYFGPGTRLLVL.

The chain uses TRBV5-1 and TRBJ2-2; D might be TRBD1 (6 bases). CDR3 length: 14 residues. With 4 bases removed from V and 5 bases from J, the gap between germline ends came to 12 bases. CDR1 is SGHRS and CDR2 is YFSETQ in the germline V gene. Here the CDR3 DNA reads TGCGCCAGCAGCACGTCAGGGACAACCGGGGAGCTGTTTTTT. Encoded protein: CASSTSGTTGELFF.

The rearrangement links TRBV28 to TRBJ1-1; D remains ambiguous. Trimming pared 4 bases from V and 1 base from J, leaving 13 bases between. The CDR3 covers 15 residues. Germline loops: CDR1 MDHEN, CDR2 SYDVKM. CDR3 sequence reads: CASSSRSSRNTEAFF. CDR3 nucleotide sequence: TGTGCCAGCAGTTCCCGGAGCAGCAGGAACACTGAAGCTTTCTTT.